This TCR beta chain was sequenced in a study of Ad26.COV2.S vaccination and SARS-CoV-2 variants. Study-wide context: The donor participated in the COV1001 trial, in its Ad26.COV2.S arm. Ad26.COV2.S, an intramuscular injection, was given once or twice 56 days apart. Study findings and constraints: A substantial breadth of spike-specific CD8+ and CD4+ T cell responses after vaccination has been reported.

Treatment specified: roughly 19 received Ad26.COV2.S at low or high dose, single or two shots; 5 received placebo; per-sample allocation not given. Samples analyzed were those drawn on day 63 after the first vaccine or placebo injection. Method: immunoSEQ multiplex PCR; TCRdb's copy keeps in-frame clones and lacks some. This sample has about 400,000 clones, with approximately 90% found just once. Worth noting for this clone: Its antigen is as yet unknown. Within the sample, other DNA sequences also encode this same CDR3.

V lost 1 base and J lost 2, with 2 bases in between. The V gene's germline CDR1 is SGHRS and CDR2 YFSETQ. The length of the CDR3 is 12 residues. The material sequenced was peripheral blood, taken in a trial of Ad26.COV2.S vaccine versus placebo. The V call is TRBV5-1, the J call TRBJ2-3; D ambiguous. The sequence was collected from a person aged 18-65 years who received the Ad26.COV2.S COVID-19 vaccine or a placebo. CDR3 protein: CASSLTTDTQYF. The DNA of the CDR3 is TGCGCCAGCAGCTTGACCACAGATACGCAGTATTTT.